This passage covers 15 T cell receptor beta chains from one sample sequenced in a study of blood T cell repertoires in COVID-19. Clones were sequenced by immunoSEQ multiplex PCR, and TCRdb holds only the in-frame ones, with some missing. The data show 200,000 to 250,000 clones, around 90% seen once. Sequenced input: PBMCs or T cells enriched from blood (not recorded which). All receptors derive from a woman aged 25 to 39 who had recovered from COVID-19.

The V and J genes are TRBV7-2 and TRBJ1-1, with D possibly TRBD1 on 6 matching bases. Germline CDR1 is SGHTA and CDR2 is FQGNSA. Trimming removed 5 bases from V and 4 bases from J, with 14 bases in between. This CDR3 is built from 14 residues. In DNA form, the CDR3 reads TGTGCCAGCAGCCCACCGACAGGTGTCACTGAAGCTTTCTTT. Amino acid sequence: CASSPPTGVTEAFF.

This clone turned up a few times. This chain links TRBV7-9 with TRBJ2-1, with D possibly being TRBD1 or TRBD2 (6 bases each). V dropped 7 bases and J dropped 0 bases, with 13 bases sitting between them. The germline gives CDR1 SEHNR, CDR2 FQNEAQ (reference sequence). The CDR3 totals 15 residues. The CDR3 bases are TGTGCCAGCACCAAACAGGGAGGCTCCTACAATGAGCAGTTCTTC. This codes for CASTKQGGSYNEQFF.

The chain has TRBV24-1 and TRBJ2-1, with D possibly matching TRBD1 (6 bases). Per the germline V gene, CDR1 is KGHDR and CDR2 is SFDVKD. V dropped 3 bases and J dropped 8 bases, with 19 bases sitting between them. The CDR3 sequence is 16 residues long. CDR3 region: CATSDRDNPSSHEQFF. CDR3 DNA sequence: TGTGCCACCAGTGATCGGGACAACCCTTCGTCCCATGAGCAGTTCTTC.

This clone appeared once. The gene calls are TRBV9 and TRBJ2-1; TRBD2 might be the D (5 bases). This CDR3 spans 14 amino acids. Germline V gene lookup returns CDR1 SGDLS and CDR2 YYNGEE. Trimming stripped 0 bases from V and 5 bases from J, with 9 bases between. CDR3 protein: CASSVAVLDNEQFF. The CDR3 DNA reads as TGTGCCAGCAGCGTAGCAGTACTAGACAATGAGCAGTTCTTC.

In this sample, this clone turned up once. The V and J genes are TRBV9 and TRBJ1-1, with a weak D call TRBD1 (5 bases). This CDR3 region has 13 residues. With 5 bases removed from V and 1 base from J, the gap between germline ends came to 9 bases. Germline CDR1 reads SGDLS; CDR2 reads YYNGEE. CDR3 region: CASRTGKNTEAFF. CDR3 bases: TGTGCCAGCAGAACAGGCAAGAACACTGAAGCTTTCTTT.

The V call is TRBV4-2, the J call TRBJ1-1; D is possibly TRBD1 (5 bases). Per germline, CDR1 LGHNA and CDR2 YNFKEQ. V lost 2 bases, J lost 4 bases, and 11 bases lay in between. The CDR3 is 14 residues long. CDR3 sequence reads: CASSQPQGFTEAFF. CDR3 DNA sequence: TGTGCCAGCAGCCAACCCCAGGGCTTCACTGAAGCTTTCTTT.

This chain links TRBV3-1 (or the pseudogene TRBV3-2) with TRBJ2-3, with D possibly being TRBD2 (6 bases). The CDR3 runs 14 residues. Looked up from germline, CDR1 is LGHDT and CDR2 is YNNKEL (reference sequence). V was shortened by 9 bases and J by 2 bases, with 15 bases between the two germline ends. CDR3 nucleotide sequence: TGTGCCAGTCAACCGGGACTCTACACAGATACGCAGTATTTT. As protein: CASQPGLYTDTQYF.

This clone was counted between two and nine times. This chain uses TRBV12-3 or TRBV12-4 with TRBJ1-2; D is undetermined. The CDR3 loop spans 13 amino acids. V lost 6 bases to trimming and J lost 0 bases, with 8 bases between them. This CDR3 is CASRTDTNYGYTF. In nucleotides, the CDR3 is TGTGCCAGCAGAACCGACACTAACTATGGCTACACCTTC.

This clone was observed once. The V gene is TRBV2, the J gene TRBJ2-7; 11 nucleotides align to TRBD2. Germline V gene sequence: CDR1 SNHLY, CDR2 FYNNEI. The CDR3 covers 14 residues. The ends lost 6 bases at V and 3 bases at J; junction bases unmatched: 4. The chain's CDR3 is CASSTGTSGYEQYF. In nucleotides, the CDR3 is TGTGCCAGCAGCACCGGGACTAGCGGCTACGAGCAGTACTTC.

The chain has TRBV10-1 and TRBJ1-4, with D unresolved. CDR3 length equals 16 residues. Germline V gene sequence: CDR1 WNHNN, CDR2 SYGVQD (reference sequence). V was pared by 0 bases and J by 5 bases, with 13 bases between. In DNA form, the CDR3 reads TGCGCCAGCAGTGAGTCTGTCCTGCTACAGAATGAAAAACTGTTTTTT. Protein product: CASSESVLLQNEKLFF.

This chain's CDR3 is CASSNRHSYNSPLHF. In DNA form, the CDR3 reads TGTGCCAGTAGTAACAGGCACTCCTATAATTCACCCCTCCACTTT. The V and J genes are TRBV19 and TRBJ1-6; tentatively, D is TRBD1 (5 bases). Germline-derived CDR1 and CDR2 are LNHDA and SQIVND (reference sequence). The CDR3 loop spans 15 amino acids. The ends were cut back, 4 bases at V and 0 bases at J, with 7 bases in the middle. Variable domain in full (rest from reference TRBV19 and TRBJ1-6): DGGITQSPKYLFRKEGQNVTLSCEQNLNHDAMYWYRQDPGQGLRLIYYSQIVNDFQKGDIAEGYSVSREKKESFPLTVTSAQKNPTAFYLCASSNRHSYNSPLHFGNGTRLTVT.

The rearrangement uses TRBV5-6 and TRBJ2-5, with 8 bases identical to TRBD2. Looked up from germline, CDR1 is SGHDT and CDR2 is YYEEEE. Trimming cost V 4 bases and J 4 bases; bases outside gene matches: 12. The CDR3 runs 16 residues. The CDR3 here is CASSLMDGGGRETQYF. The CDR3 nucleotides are TGTGCCAGCAGCCTGATGGATGGCGGGGGGCGAGAGACCCAGTACTTC.

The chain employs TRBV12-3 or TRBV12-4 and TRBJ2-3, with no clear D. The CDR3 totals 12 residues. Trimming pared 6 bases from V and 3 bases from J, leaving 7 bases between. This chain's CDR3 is CASSLQTDTQYF. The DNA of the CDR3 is TGTGCCAGCAGCCTCCAGACAGATACGCAGTATTTT.

CDR3 protein: CASSSGLSPKTEAFF. Written as DNA, the CDR3 is TGTGCCAGCTCGTCAGGACTGTCTCCCAAGACTGAAGCTTTCTTT. This chain links TRBV18 with TRBJ1-1; no firm D call. CDR3 length: 15 residues. Trimming removed 6 bases at V and 5 bases at J, with 19 bases between. Germline V gene lookup returns CDR1 KGHSH and CDR2 LQKENI.

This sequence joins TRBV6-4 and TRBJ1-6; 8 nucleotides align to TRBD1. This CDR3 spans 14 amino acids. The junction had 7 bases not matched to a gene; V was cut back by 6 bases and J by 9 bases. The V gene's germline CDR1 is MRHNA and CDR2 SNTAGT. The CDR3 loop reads CASSDRGTSSPLHF. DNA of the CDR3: TGTGCCAGCAGCGACAGGGGAACGAGTTCACCCCTCCACTTT.